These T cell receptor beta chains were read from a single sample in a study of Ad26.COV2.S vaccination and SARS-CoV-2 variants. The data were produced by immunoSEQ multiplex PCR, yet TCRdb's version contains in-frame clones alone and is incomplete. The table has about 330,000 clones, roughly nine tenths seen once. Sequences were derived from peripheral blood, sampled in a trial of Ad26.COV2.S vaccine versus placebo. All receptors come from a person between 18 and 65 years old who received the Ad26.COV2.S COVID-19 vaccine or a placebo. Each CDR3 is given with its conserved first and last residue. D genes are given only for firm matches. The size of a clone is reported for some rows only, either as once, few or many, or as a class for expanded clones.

CASSPTGQPPYEQYF | TGTGCCAGCAGCCCAACGGGGCAGCCACCCTACGAGCAGTACTTC | TRBV11-2 | - | TRBJ2-7 | few
CASSLDRGNTIYF | TGTGCCAGCAGTTTGGACAGGGGAAACACCATATATTTT | TRBV6-5 | TRBD1 | TRBJ1-3 | few
CAGSRVAGANVLTF | TGTGCCGGCTCCAGGGTTGCTGGGGCCAACGTCCTGACTTTC | TRBV19 | - | TRBJ2-6 | -
CASTRGDTQYF | TGTGCCAGCACCCGTGGAGATACGCAGTATTTT | TRBV7-3 | - | TRBJ2-3 | -
CASSLKGQEVAKNIQYF | TGTGCCAGCAGCTTGAAGGGACAGGAGGTAGCCAAAAACATTCAGTACTTC | TRBV5-4 | TRBD1 | TRBJ2-4 | -
CASSLIAGISTDTQYF | TGTGCCAGCAGCCTAATAGCGGGAATTAGCACAGATACGCAGTATTTT | TRBV6-8 | TRBD2 | TRBJ2-3 | -
CASSPTGVGGSPLHF | TGTGCCAGCAGCCCCACGGGGGTGGGTGGGTCACCCCTCCACTTT | TRBV7-9 | - | TRBJ1-6 | -
CATRARELGELFF | TGTGCCACCAGGGCTAGGGAACTCGGGGAGCTGTTTTTT | TRBV15 | - | TRBJ2-2 | -
CASSQSRGLTGELFF | TGTGCCAGCAGCCAATCGCGGGGGCTCACCGGGGAGCTGTTTTTT | TRBV3-1/TRBV3-2 | - | TRBJ2-2 | -
CASSGLFWESLVAFF | TGTGCCAGCAGTGGCCTTTTCTGGGAGTCGTTGGTGGCTTTCTTT | TRBV6-2/TRBV6-3 | - | TRBJ1-1 | -
CASSLGTVLNYGYTF | TGTGCCAGCAGCTTAGGGACAGTCCTTAACTATGGCTACACCTTC | TRBV7-9 | - | TRBJ1-2 | -
CASKLNTEAFF | TGTGCCAGTAAATTGAACACTGAAGCTTTCTTT | TRBV19 | - | TRBJ1-1 | once
CASSDGNSPLHF | TGCGCCAGCAGCGATGGTAATTCACCCCTCCACTTT | TRBV5-1 | - | TRBJ1-6 | once
CSVGQGAGEQYF | TGCAGCGTGGGACAGGGGGCGGGGGAGCAGTACTTC | TRBV29-1 | TRBD1 | TRBJ2-7 | -
CASSFVNSRDEQFF | TGTGCCAGCAGCTTCGTAAATAGTCGGGATGAGCAGTTCTTC | TRBV11-2 | - | TRBJ2-1 | -
CASSLIGLNEQFF | TGTGCCAGCAGCTTGATAGGGTTAAATGAGCAGTTCTTC | TRBV5-5 | - | TRBJ2-1 | -
CASTFGPTGELFF | TGTGCCAGCACCTTCGGGCCTACCGGGGAGCTGTTTTTT | TRBV6-6 | - | TRBJ2-2 | -
CASSVGQRDSGNTIYF | TGTGCCAGCAGCGTAGGACAGCGTGACTCTGGAAACACCATATATTTT | TRBV9 | - | TRBJ1-3 | -
CATSRSRGGSGNTIYF | TGTGCCACCAGCAGATCCCGGGGGGGGTCTGGAAACACCATATATTTT | TRBV15 | - | TRBJ1-3 | -
CASSPLSTANYGYTF | TGTGCCAGCAGCCCGCTATCGACTGCTAACTATGGCTACACCTTC | TRBV14 | - | TRBJ1-2 | -
CASGVAGEFNEQFF | TGTGCCAGCGGGGTAGCGGGAGAATTCAATGAGCAGTTCTTC | TRBV6-5 | TRBD2 | TRBJ2-1 | -
CASSVARTSGDTGELFF | TGTGCCAGCAGCGTAGCTCGGACTAGCGGAGACACCGGGGAGCTGTTTTTT | TRBV9 | TRBD2 | TRBJ2-2 | -
CSAADGGQGTF | TGCAGTGCCGCTGATGGTGGACAGGGGACCTTC | TRBV20-1 | TRBD1 | TRBJ1-2 | -
CASSHSGGAGTQYF | TGTGCCAGCAGCCACAGCGGGGGGGCCGGGACCCAGTACTTC | TRBV14 | TRBD2 | TRBJ2-5 | -
CASSRQPRWGAFF | TGTGCCAGCTCTAGACAGCCCCGTTGGGGGGCTTTCTTT | TRBV7-2 | - | TRBJ1-1 | -
CASREGTLMNTEAFF | TGTGCCAGTAGGGAAGGGACACTGATGAACACTGAAGCTTTCTTT | TRBV19 | - | TRBJ1-1 | -
CASSQGEGENQPQHF | TGCGCCAGCAGCCAAGGGGAGGGGGAGAATCAGCCCCAGCATTTT | TRBV4-1 | - | TRBJ1-5 | -
CASSLRTGGFQPQHF | TGTGCCAGTAGCCTCCGGACAGGGGGCTTTCAGCCCCAGCATTTT | TRBV19 | TRBD1 | TRBJ1-5 | few
CAWTKNRVNTEAFF | TGTGCCTGGACCAAAAACAGGGTGAACACTGAAGCTTTCTTT | TRBV30 | - | TRBJ1-1 | -
CASSLATGGQYGYTF | TGTGCCAGCAGCTTAGCGACAGGGGGCCAATATGGCTACACCTTC | TRBV7-9 | TRBD1 | TRBJ1-2 | few
CASGTPGQGNEQYF | TGTGCTAGTGGTACCCCCGGACAGGGGAACGAGCAGTACTTC | TRBV12-5 | TRBD1 | TRBJ2-7 | -
CASSLGPLQSSGANVLTF | TGCGCCAGCAGCTTGGGTCCACTGCAGAGCTCTGGGGCCAACGTCCTGACTTTC | TRBV5-1 | - | TRBJ2-6 | -
CASSLGGANQPQHF | TGTGCCAGCAGCTTGGGCGGCGCAAATCAGCCCCAGCATTTT | TRBV5-4 | - | TRBJ1-5 | -
CASSPRTGVTDTQYF | TGCGCCAGCAGCCCCCGGACAGGGGTGACAGATACGCAGTATTTT | TRBV5-1 | TRBD1 | TRBJ2-3 | -
CASSYREGYGEAFF | TGTGCCAGCAGTTACAGGGAGGGATATGGTGAAGCTTTCTTT | TRBV6-5 | - | TRBJ1-1 | -
CASVGGIYEQYF | TGTGCCAGCGTTGGGGGAATCTACGAGCAGTACTTC | TRBV28 | - | TRBJ2-7 | -
CASSPRVLVNYGYTF | TGTGCCAGCAGCCCCCGGGTTCTCGTTAACTATGGCTACACCTTC | TRBV7-2 | - | TRBJ1-2 | -
CASSRGRGGNEQFF | TGCGCCAGCAGTAGGGGTAGAGGGGGAAATGAGCAGTTCTTC | TRBV10-2 | - | TRBJ2-1 | -
CASSIAGRGTGELFF | TGTGCCAGCAGCATAGCGGGAAGAGGAACCGGGGAGCTGTTTTTT | TRBV7-3 | TRBD2 | TRBJ2-2 | -
CASSLPEGRGEETQYF | TGTGCCAGCAGCCTACCCGAGGGTCGGGGAGAAGAGACCCAGTACTTC | TRBV5-4 | - | TRBJ2-5 | -
CASSLVGPVADTEAFF | TGTGCCAGCAGCTTAGTCGGTCCAGTGGCGGACACTGAAGCTTTCTTT | TRBV7-2 | - | TRBJ1-1 | -
CATPTYGYTF | TGTGCCACCCCCACCTATGGCTACACCTTC | TRBV14 | - | TRBJ1-2 | -
CASSSPGTGVNEQFF | TGTGCCAGCTCATCACCCGGGACAGGGGTCAATGAGCAGTTCTTC | TRBV18 | TRBD1 | TRBJ2-1 | -
CASSDGQVEQFF | TGTGCCAGCAGTGACGGACAGGTTGAGCAGTTCTTC | TRBV12-3/TRBV12-4 | TRBD1 | TRBJ2-1 | -
CASSNPRGKNSPLHF | TGTGCCAGTAGTAATCCCAGAGGAAAGAATTCACCCCTCCACTTT | TRBV19 | - | TRBJ1-6 | -
CASSFGTSGDQYF | TGTGCCAGCAGTTTTGGGACTAGCGGGGACCAGTACTTC | TRBV12-3/TRBV12-4 | TRBD2 | TRBJ2-5 | -
CSADTGGLENTEAFF | TGCAGCGCCGATACAGGGGGCTTAGAGAACACTGAAGCTTTCTTT | TRBV29-1 | TRBD1 | TRBJ1-1 | -
CASSQLAGVSGSYNEQFF | TGTGCCAGCAGCCAGCTAGCGGGGGTCTCTGGCTCCTACAATGAGCAGTTCTTC | TRBV3-1/TRBV3-2 | TRBD2 | TRBJ2-1 | -
CASSLGGSGNTIYF | TGCGCCAGCAGCTTGGGGGGTAGCGGAAACACCATATATTTT | TRBV5-1 | - | TRBJ1-3 | -
CASSLEAGASISTDTQYF | TGTGCCAGCAGCTTGGAAGCGGGGGCCTCGATAAGCACAGATACGCAGTATTTT | TRBV5-4 | TRBD2 | TRBJ2-3 | -
CASSDGIGVNEKLFF | TGTGCCAGCAGTGACGGCATAGGGGTTAATGAAAAACTGTTTTTT | TRBV6-4 | - | TRBJ1-4 | -
CASSIRSWDGYTF | TGTGCCAGTAGTATACGGTCCTGGGATGGCTACACCTTC | TRBV19 | - | TRBJ1-2 | few
CATSDGTSGRVEETQYF | TGTGCCACCAGTGACGGGACTAGCGGGCGCGTGGAGGAGACCCAGTACTTC | TRBV24-1 | TRBD2 | TRBJ2-5 | -
CASSYLEGLHEQFF | TGTGCCAGCAGTTACTTGGAGGGCCTGCATGAGCAGTTCTTC | TRBV6-2/TRBV6-3 | - | TRBJ2-1 | -
CASSITSSYNEQFF | TGTGCCAGCAGTATAACAAGCTCCTACAATGAGCAGTTCTTC | TRBV6-2/TRBV6-3 | - | TRBJ2-1 | -
CASSLLGTGGTDTQYF | TGTGCCAGCAGTTTACTCGGGACAGGGGGCACAGATACGCAGTATTTT | TRBV27 | TRBD1 | TRBJ2-3 | -
CATSSRQGTYEQYF | TGTGCCACCAGCAGTAGACAGGGGACCTACGAGCAGTACTTC | TRBV15 | TRBD1 | TRBJ2-7 | -
CASTFGIGETQYF | TGCGCCAGCACCTTTGGGATTGGGGAGACCCAGTACTTC | TRBV4-3 | - | TRBJ2-5 | once